The clone carrying this T cell receptor beta chain turned up a few times. Its target is unknown. Combining a sample-barcoded 5' primer with a J-beta primer mix, a second PCR ran for roughly 7 to 11 cycles. TCRdb re-derived calls from the 5' RACE reads in MiXCR, one entry per CDR3 protein. The sample includes 1.5 million to 2 million distinct CDR3 sequences, under 30% seen only once; the top ten take 7.7%. This record belongs to a study of blood T cells in healthy people across ages. Points from the study as a whole: Among long-lived donors, naive CD4+ cells were more numerous and diversity higher than in aged donors. Any conclusive comparison of naive versus antigen-experienced cells was prevented by using unsorted PBMCs. There was a strong correlation between TCR beta diversity and naive T cell percentage.

The CDR3 spans 15 residues. Trimming left V 0 bases short and J 8 bases short, with 11 bases between. Individuals who donated were healthy Caucasians from Russia aged 6 to 90. This chain links TRBV12-3 or TRBV12-4 with TRBJ1-6, with D possibly being TRBD1 (5 bases). The TCR was taken from a woman in her twenties or thirties in good health. The sample was blood. CDR3 residues: CASSLALTGDSPLHF. In DNA form, the CDR3 reads TGTGCCAGCAGTTTAGCGCTAACGGGGGATTCACCCCTCCACTTT.